This is a list of T cell receptor beta chains from one sample in a study of T cells in Graves' hyperthyroidism and ophthalmopathy. TCRdb re-analysed the multiplex PCR reads in MiXCR, keeping a single row per CDR3 protein. The sample has 700,000 to 950,000 distinct CDR3 sequences, around a third seen once. The sequencing sample was made of blood. The source of these receptors is a woman aged 40 to 50 with Graves' hyperthyroidism. The CDR3 runs from the conserved cysteine through the conserved F or W. Each record gives: J gene, D gene, clone size, V gene, CDR3 DNA, CDR3 protein. A D gene is named only where the DNA matches it firmly. Clone size is shown for a subset of rows, as once, few, many or a class of expanded clone.

TRBJ1-4 | TRBD1 | - | TRBV4-3 | TGCGCCAGCAGCCAGGCTATCCAGGACAGGGGAAGTGAAAAACTGTTTTTT | CASSQAIQDRGSEKLFF
TRBJ1-2 | TRBD1 | once | TRBV5-6 | TGTGCCAGCAGGGGGACAGGGGTCTTCTATGGCTACACCTTC | CASRGTGVFYGYTF
TRBJ1-2 | TRBD1 | many | TRBV29-1 | TGCAGCGTTCGAAGACAGGGAGGTCCTAACTATGGCTACACCTTC | CSVRRQGGPNYGYTF
TRBJ1-2 | - | few | TRBV7-2 | TGTGCCGCTAAAGAGGGATACTTTGGCTACACCTTC | CAAKEGYFGYTF
TRBJ2-7 | - | - | TRBV12-3/TRBV12-4 | TGTGCCAGCAGTTCCCCCGCGGTCAGACTTTCCTACGAGCAGTACTTC | CASSSPAVRLSYEQYF
TRBJ1-4 | TRBD1 | - | TRBV7-9 | TGCGCCAGCAGCCCCTCGACCACAGGGGCTAATGAAAAACTGTTTTTT | CASSPSTTGANEKLFF
TRBJ2-3 | - | - | TRBV7-8 | TGTGCCAGCAGCGTCAGTCTCACAGACACGCAGTATTTT | CASSVSLTDTQYF
TRBJ1-1 | - | - | TRBV28 | TGTGCCAGCCTGGGGGCCTTGTCCGTATCTGAAGCTTTCTTT | CASLGALSVSEAFF
TRBJ1-1 | - | - | TRBV6-5 | TGTGCCAGCAGTTGGGGCGAGAACGCTGAAGCTTTCTTT | CASSWGENAEAFF
TRBJ1-2 | - | many | TRBV9 | TGTGCCAGCAGCGGACGCCAGGGGTTAGGTGGCTACACCTTC | CASSGRQGLGGYTF
TRBJ2-5 | TRBD2 | many | TRBV7-2 | TGTGCCAGTGCAGCGGGAGAAGAGACCCAGTACTTC | CASAAGEETQYF
TRBJ1-2 | - | - | TRBV19 | TGTGCCAGTAGTATAGTCGGGGCCAACTCGGACGGCTACACCTTC | CASSIVGANSDGYTF
TRBJ1-2 | - | - | TRBV25-1 | TGTGCCTGGAGTGTTGGGGCCGGAAGCTATGGCTACACCTTC | CAWSVGAGSYGYTF
TRBJ1-6 | TRBD1 | - | TRBV7-2 | TGTGCCAGCAGCTTGGGACAGGGAGAAACACCCCTCCACTTT | CASSLGQGETPLHF
TRBJ2-7 | TRBD1 | - | TRBV20-1 | TGCAGTGCTACAGGGGGTCCCTACGAGCAGTACTTC | CSATGGPYEQYF
TRBJ1-3 | - | many | TRBV14 | TGTGCCAGCAGCCCGGGGCAGGGGATCTCTGGAAACACCATATATTTT | CASSPGQGISGNTIYF
TRBJ1-2 | - | - | TRBV12-3/TRBV12-4 | TGTGCCAGCAGCTCCCAGGACCGTGGCTACACCTTC | CASSSQDRGYTF
TRBJ2-7 | - | many | TRBV2 | TGTGCCACCGCACAGGGCCCAGGCTACGAGCAGTACTTT | CATAQGPGYEQYF
TRBJ2-7 | - | - | TRBV4-3 | TGCGCCAGTCTGGTAGGGGAGTACCCCTTCCGCGCCTACGAGCAGTACTTC | CASLVGEYPFRAYEQYF
TRBJ2-1 | TRBD1 | - | TRBV7-8 | TGTGCCAGCAGCATCCGACAGGGGCTTCCCTACAATGAGCAGTTCTTC | CASSIRQGLPYNEQFF
TRBJ1-2 | - | once | TRBV19 | TGTGCCAGTAGTCCGAGGGGGACGAATGGCTACACCTTC | CASSPRGTNGYTF
TRBJ2-2 | - | - | TRBV20-1 | TGCAGTGCTAGAGACCCGAACACCGGGGAGCTGTTTTTT | CSARDPNTGELFF
TRBJ1-1 | - | few | TRBV9 | TGTGCCAGCAGGCCGGGACATCAGAACACTGAAGCTTTCTTT | CASRPGHQNTEAFF
TRBJ1-6 | TRBD1 | many | TRBV5-1 | TGCGCCAGCAGCTTGGAGGACAGGAGGAATTCACCCCTCCACTTT | CASSLEDRRNSPLHF
TRBJ1-1 | - | few | TRBV4-1 | TGCGCCAGCAGCCAAGTTTCCGCCCAAGCCCTAGGAGCTTTCTTT | CASSQVSAQALGAFF
TRBJ2-7 | - | once | TRBV7-9 | TGCGCCAGCAGCCCTCATCTTGTAGGGGGCTACGAGCAGTACTTC | CASSPHLVGGYEQYF
TRBJ1-4 | - | once | TRBV20-1 | TGCAGTGCTCTTACCGGGGGCGCGGGAGAAAAACTGTTTTTT | CSALTGGAGEKLFF
TRBJ2-3 | - | once | TRBV7-2 | TGTGCCAGCAGCTTAGCGTCTGGAGTTCGGCCAGATACGCAGTATTTT | CASSLASGVRPDTQYF
TRBJ2-3 | TRBD2 | - | TRBV10-3 | TGTGCCATCAAAGGGGAGGGTACGCAGTATTTT | CAIKGEGTQYF
TRBJ1-3 | - | few | TRBV12-5 | TGTGCTAGTGGTTTGGACGGGACTATTGGAAACACCATATATTTT | CASGLDGTIGNTIYF
TRBJ1-6 | - | many | TRBV4-3 | TGCGCCAGCAGCCAAGGAAGACACCTCGGTTCACCCCTCCACTTT | CASSQGRHLGSPLHF
TRBJ1-3 | - | few | TRBV11-2 | TGTGCCAGCAGTAAACGAGGGGACTCCGGAAACACCATATATTTT | CASSKRGDSGNTIYF
TRBJ2-3 | TRBD2 | - | TRBV25-1 | TGTGCCAGCAGTGATCTAGCGGGGAGCACAGATACGCAGTATTTT | CASSDLAGSTDTQYF
TRBJ1-1 | TRBD1 | - | TRBV19 | TGTGCCAGTAGTATATCGGGACAGTACACCCGCTATCTGACTGAAGCTTTCTTT | CASSISGQYTRYLTEAFF
TRBJ2-6 | - | - | TRBV10-3 | TGTGCCATCATCGGTGTGGCGGGGGCCAACGTCCTGACTTTC | CAIIGVAGANVLTF
TRBJ2-7 | - | few | TRBV28 | TGTGCCACCCGCGGAGGGGGACGGGGCGAGCAGTACTTC | CATRGGGRGEQYF
TRBJ2-7 | - | many | TRBV7-2 | TGTGCCAGCACCCCAGGTAGCGAGCAGTACTTC | CASTPGSEQYF